This TCR beta chain derives from a study of OX40 agonist ivuxolimab in advanced cancers. About the research overall: Those treated in dose escalation had hepatocellular carcinoma, melanoma, renal cell cancer or head and neck cancer.

This clone has only one observation. This table comes from immunoSEQ multiplex PCR, and its TCRdb copy is limited to in-frame clones, with some not included. This table holds some 150,000 clones, under 95% found once. V dropped 5 bases and J dropped 1; count of bases not matched to a gene: 7. This CDR3 has 16 residues. Germline V gene sequence: CDR1 KGHSH, CDR2 LQKENI. The J gene is TRBJ2-2, the V gene TRBV18; the match to TRBD2 covers 7 bases. The starting material was CD4+ or CD8+ T cells sorted from blood, obtained in a trial of the OX40 agonist ivuxolimab. The TCR was taken from an adult with an advanced solid tumor such as melanoma, head and neck, liver or kidney cancer. The CDR3 reads CASSATLARNTGELFF. CDR3 nucleotide sequence: TGTGCCAGCTCAGCTACACTAGCGCGGAACACCGGGGAGCTGTTTTTT. Based on the CDR3 plus reference TRBV18 and TRBJ2-2, the full variable domain is NAGVMQNPRHLVRRRGQEARLRCSPMKGHSHVYWYRQLPEEGLKFMVYLQKENIIDESGMPKERFSAEFPKEGPSILRIQQVVRGDSAAYFCASSATLARNTGELFFGEGSRLTVL.